The present entry profiles one T cell receptor (beta chain) with its context. Its antigen remains unknown. Profiling relied on immunoSEQ multiplex PCR, and the TCRdb table lists in-frame clones only, not all of them. The table has roughly 150,000 clones, approximately 90% seen once. This CDR3 region has 17 residues. Germline values: CDR1 MGHRA, CDR2 YSYEKL. Trimming removed 0 bases at V and 6 bases at J, with 17 bases between. The data were obtained in a study of lymphopenia after photon versus proton radiotherapy. Study-wide results and limits: Survival link was tested only in deceased patients; proton benefit remains a possibility. Photon-treated patients lost naive T cells and TCR diversity; proton-treated stayed stable.

This rearrangement joins TRBV4-1 to TRBJ1-4; perhaps TRBD1 as D (5 bases). This specimen consisted of peripheral blood, obtained from a patient treated with photon-based radiotherapy. This receptor was taken from a man between 50 and 59 years old with gastric cancer. CDR3 in DNA: TGCGCCAGCAGCCAAGAGATAGGAAGAGGGGCCTATGAAAAACTGTTTTTT. This sequence encodes CASSQEIGRGAYEKLFF.